This TCR beta chain was profiled in a study of beta chain features in type 1 diabetes (dated by TCRdb to the late 2010s). With respect to the entire study: Patients and healthy donors did not differ in mean age, gender distribution, total cell number or subset yield. A total of approximately 100 million sorted cells were examined across all samples, and the number of cells per subset was strongly correlated with RNA yield. In the study, TCRB repertoires of sorted circulating CD4+ T cell subsets from recently diagnosed type 1 diabetes patients were compared with those of matched healthy donors. Regulatory and stem cell-like memory subsets were obtained from only 8 patients and about eight healthy donors, while naive and central memory subsets were obtained from all 30 or so donors. Results and caveats for the whole study, not just this receptor: A moderate but significant shortening of TCRB CDR3 length was observed in type 1 diabetes patients in all four CD4+ subsets. Patients with type 1 diabetes made fewer insertions and deleted more nucleotides at VDJ recombination sites, implying thymic rearrangement abnormalities. Shorter templates might have been favored by PCR, but patient and control samples were amplified and corrected together, so both groups would have been affected equally by any skew. The naive, central memory and regulatory TCRB repertoires appeared to resemble one another more closely among patients than among healthy donors. Because cDNA was sequenced instead of genomic DNA, highly expressing activated cells could be over-represented, though the groups showed no difference in activation or CD3 levels. Only small numbers of individuals were included in the HLA sub-analyses, which left unresolved whether HLA type had any influence on TCRB rearrangement.

The entire amount of isolated RNA was reverse transcribed using the High Capacity cDNA Reverse Transcription Kit, so the sequenced TCRB transcripts were expressed ones. Deep immunoSEQ sequencing was performed on naive, central memory and regulatory T cell samples, with an average of around 3.4 million total reads per sample. Sorted cells were lysed in RLT buffer, and RNA was extracted using DNase-treated RNeasy Micro or Mini kits according to cell number. Each cell subset was processed on its own to prevent cross-contamination, while patient and healthy donor samples were processed together. TCRB sequences were amplified from cDNA with the immunoSEQ multiplex PCR, producing 87-bp fragments spanning the CDR3 region. Sequencing of the amplicons was performed on the Illumina HiSeq platform. Regarding the original processing steps: PCR bias was computationally corrected using synthetic template baselines, reads within Hamming distance 2 were collapsed, and singletons that could not be merged were discarded. Reads were aligned to IMGT to assign V, D and J genes, CDR3 length, and insertions or deletions at six rearrangement sites. Clonotype counts were normalized to sorted cell number within each subset before computing true diversity and Gini coefficients with the tcR R package. The overlap coefficient, calculated on TCRB nucleotide sequences, was used to quantify repertoire sharing. Out-of-frame TCRB sequences from naive cells were analyzed as a proxy for the pre-selection repertoire. TCRdb carries this immuneACCESS record with in-frame sequences only. Its versions omit some clonotypes, under half of them owing to an unresolved V gene in the studies checked, with the rest unexplained. Clone size and the V and J calls come from that table; the DNA yielded D and trimming. This sample is represented by around 340,000 clones; around 19% of them were singletons. About 0.044% of the sample rests with the top ten.

A single peripheral blood draw of around 100 mL on average was collected from each donor into heparinised tubes. Using a panel that included CD45RO, CCR7, CD25, CD127, CD95 and CD27, naive, central memory, regulatory and stem cell-like memory CD4+ T cells were sorted on a BD FACSAria II. Purity was above 95% for every sorted population. PBMCs were isolated right away by Lymphoprep density gradient centrifugation and were stained directly, without culture. Samples were stained and sorted in pairs, with one healthy donor and one patient per experiment, so that batch effects were minimized. From the cysteine through the phenylalanine, the CDR3 covers 13 amino acids. The retained sequence is limited to the CDR3, 39 bases, with the frame set at the first base. From the germline V gene, CDR1 is SNHLY and CDR2 is FYNNEI. V has 2 bases trimmed and J has 6 bases trimmed; junction bases matching no gene number 2.

A few counts support this clone. Its specific antigen is unknown. It has no much larger one-base neighbor in the sample; base qualities were not kept. The sequencing sample was made of naive CD4+ T cells from blood. The label giving this sample's cell subset or site can be read as: true naive CD4+ T cells. The receptor chain draws on TRBV2 and TRBJ2-7; TRBD1 matches 9 bases in the middle. The sequence was obtained from a woman between 18 and 29 years old in good health. The bases are TGTGCCAGCAGTGAACTGGACAGGGGCGAGCAGTACTTC. Its product reads: CASSELDRGEQYF.